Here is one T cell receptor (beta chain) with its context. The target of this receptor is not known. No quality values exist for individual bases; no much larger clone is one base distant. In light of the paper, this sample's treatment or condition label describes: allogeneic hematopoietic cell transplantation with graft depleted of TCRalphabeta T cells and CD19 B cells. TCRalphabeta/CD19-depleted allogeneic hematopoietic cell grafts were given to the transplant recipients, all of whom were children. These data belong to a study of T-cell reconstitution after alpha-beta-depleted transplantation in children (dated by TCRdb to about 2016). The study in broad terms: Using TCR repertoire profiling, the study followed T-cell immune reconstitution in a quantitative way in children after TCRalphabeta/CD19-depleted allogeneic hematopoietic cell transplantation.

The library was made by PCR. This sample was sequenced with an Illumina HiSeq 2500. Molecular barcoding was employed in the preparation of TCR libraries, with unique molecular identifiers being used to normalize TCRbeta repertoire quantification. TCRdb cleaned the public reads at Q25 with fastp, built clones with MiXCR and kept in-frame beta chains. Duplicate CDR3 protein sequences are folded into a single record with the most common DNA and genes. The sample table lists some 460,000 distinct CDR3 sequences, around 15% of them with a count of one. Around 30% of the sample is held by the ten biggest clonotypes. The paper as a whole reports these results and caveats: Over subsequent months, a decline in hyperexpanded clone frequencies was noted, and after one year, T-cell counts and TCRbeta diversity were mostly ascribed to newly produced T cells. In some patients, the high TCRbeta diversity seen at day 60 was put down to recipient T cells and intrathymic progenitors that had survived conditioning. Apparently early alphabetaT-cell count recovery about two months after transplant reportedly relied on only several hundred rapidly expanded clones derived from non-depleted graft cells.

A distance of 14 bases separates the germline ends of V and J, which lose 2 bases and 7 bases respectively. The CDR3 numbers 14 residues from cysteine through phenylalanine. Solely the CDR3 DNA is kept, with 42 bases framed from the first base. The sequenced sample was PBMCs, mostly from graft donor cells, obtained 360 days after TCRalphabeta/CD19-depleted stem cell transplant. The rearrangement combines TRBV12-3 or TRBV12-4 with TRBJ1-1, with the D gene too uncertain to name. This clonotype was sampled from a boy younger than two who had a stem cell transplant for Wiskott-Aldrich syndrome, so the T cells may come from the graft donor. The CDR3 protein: CASSLKEAVVEAFF. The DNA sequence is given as TGTGCCAGCAGTTTAAAAGAAGCAGTTGTTGAAGCTTTCTTT.